Following are 5 T cell receptor beta chains from one sample sequenced in a study of blood T cell repertoires in COVID-19. The assay was immunoSEQ multiplex PCR, and TCRdb's table has in-frame clones only and misses some. This sample has 430,000 or so clones, with about 88% found just once. Material: PBMCs or T cells enriched from blood (not recorded which). The source is a young woman who had been exposed to COVID-19.

The rearrangement uses TRBV28 and TRBJ1-3; tentative D call: TRBD1 (6 bases). The CDR3 loop spans 18 amino acids. V was pared by 1 base and J by 0 bases, with 16 bases between. The germline CDR1 and CDR2 sequences are MDHEN and SYDVKM. The CDR3 DNA reads TGTGCCAGCAGTTTATATAGACAAGGGGGGGCCTCTGGAAACACCATATATTTT. Its translation is CASSLYRQGGASGNTIYF.

The chain combines TRBV29-1 with TRBJ1-2; TRBD1 aligns across 7 bases. Losses at the gene ends were 2 bases for V and 4 bases for J; bases not matched to a gene: 10. Germline CDR1 reads SQVTM; CDR2 reads ANQGSEA. The CDR3 length is 15 residues. This chain's CDR3 is CSVERTQGPIYGYTF. CDR3 coding DNA: TGCAGCGTTGAACGTACACAGGGGCCCATCTATGGCTACACCTTC. Together with reference TRBV29-1 and TRBJ1-2, the CDR3 gives the full variable domain: SAVISQKPSRDICQRGTSLTIQCQVDSQVTMMFWYRQQPGQSLTLIATANQGSEATYESGFVIDKFPISRPNLTFSTLTVSNMSPEDSSIYLCSVERTQGPIYGYTFGSGTRLTVV.

The rearrangement joins TRBV11-1 to TRBJ1-1; 8 bases fit TRBD1. Trimming removed 6 bases from V and 3 bases from J; junction bases left unmatched: 6. Germline-derived CDR1 and CDR2 are SGHAT and FQDESV (reference sequence). The CDR3 contains 14 residues. CDR3 in amino acids: CASRLDRGDTEAFF. CDR3 nucleotides: TGTGCCAGCAGACTAGACAGGGGAGACACTGAAGCTTTCTTT.

V and J are TRBV7-3 and TRBJ2-1, with 11 bases identical to TRBD2. The CDR3 extends over 15 amino acids. Germline CDR1 and CDR2: SGHTA and FQGTGA. Trimming removed 0 bases from V and 9 bases from J; junction bases left unmatched: 4. The CDR3 loop is CASSLTSGGAGEQFF. In DNA form, the CDR3 reads TGTGCCAGCAGCTTAACTAGCGGGGGGGCCGGTGAGCAGTTCTTC.

The rearrangement links TRBV7-9 to TRBJ2-7; 12 nucleotides agree with TRBD1. The CDR3 extends over 17 amino acids. Unmatched junction bases numbered 14, after V lost 5 bases and J lost 6 bases. Germline V gene lookup returns CDR1 SEHNR and CDR2 FQNEAQ (reference sequence). For the CDR3, the DNA is TGTGCCAGCAGCAACCCCACCTCGGGACAGGGGGCCGGCGAGCAGTACTTC. Translated, it gives CASSNPTSGQGAGEQYF.